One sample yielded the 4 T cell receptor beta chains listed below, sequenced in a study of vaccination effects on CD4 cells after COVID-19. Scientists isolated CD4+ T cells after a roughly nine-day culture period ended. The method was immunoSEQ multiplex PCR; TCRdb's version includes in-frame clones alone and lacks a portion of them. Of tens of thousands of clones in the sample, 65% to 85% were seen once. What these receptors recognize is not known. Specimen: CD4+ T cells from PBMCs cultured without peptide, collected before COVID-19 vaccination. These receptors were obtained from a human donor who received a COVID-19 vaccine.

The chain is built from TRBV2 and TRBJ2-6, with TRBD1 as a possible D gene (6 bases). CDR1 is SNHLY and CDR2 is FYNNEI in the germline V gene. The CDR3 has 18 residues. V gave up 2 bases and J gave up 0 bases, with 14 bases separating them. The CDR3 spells CASSETRTASSGANVLTF. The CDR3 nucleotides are TGTGCCAGCAGTGAAACCCGGACAGCAAGCTCTGGGGCCAACGTCCTGACTTTC.

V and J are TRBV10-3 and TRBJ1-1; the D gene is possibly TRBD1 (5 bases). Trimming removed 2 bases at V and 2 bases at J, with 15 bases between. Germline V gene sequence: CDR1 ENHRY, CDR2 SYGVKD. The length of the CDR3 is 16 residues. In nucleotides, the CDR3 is TGTGCCATCAGTGAGCCCAGGGTCGGTGTAAACACTGAAGCTTTCTTT. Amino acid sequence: CAISEPRVGVNTEAFF.

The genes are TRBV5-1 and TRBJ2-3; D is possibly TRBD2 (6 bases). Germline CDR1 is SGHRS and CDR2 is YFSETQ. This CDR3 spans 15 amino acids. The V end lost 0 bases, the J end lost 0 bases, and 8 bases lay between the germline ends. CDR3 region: CASSLGRGSTDTQYF. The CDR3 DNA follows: TGCGCCAGCAGCTTGGGGCGGGGTAGCACAGATACGCAGTATTTT. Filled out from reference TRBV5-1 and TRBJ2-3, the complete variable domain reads KAGVTQTPRYLIKTRGQQVTLSCSPISGHRSVSWYQQTPGQGLQFLFEYFSETQRNKGNFPGRFSGRQFSNSRSEMNVSTLELGDSALYLCASSLGRGSTDTQYFGPGTRLTVL.

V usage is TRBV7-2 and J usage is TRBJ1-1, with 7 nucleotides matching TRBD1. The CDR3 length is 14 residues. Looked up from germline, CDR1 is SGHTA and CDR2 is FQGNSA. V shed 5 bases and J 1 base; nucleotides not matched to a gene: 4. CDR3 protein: CASSIGTANTEAFF. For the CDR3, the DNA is TGTGCCAGCAGCATCGGGACAGCGAACACTGAAGCTTTCTTT.